This T cell receptor beta chain stems from a study of T-cell reconstitution after alpha-beta-depleted transplantation in children. Study-wide points: Certain patients had high TCRbeta diversity at day 60, and it came from recipient T cells and thymic progenitors that survived.

In germline, CDR1 is DFQATT, CDR2 SNEGSKA (reference sequence). The CDR3 totals 13 residues. Trimming removed 5 bases from V and 4 bases from J, with 13 bases in between. This clonotype was observed a handful of times. Its antigen is unidentified. A TCRbeta library incorporating unique molecular identifiers was prepared. TCRdb reprocessed the PCR reads via MiXCR and lists one record per CDR3 protein. The repertoire holds 300,000 to 350,000 distinct CDR3 sequences, roughly 15% seen once, with about 41% in the top ten. The source material was PBMCs, mostly from graft donor cells, sampled 360 days after TCRalphabeta/CD19-depleted stem cell transplant. This TCR was sampled from a male patient between 2 and 10 years old who had a stem cell transplant for acute lymphoblastic leukemia, so the T cells may come from the graft donor. This rearrangement joins TRBV20-1 to TRBJ2-3, with a weak D call TRBD1 (6 bases). The CDR3 coding sequence is TGCAGTGCTCCCCTCCCAGGGGCAGATACGCAGTATTTT. Translated, it gives CSAPLPGADTQYF.